This entry lists 17 T cell receptor beta chains sequenced from one sample in a study of blood T cell repertoires in COVID-19. The table came from immunoSEQ multiplex PCR; TCRdb's copy has only in-frame clones and leaves some out. The data contain around 150,000 clones, approximately 90% of them singletons. The sequenced material came from peripheral blood. These TCRs come from a man aged 18 to 29 with acute or convalescent COVID-19.

The rearrangement links TRBV9 to TRBJ1-3; no firm D call. Germline V lookup: CDR1 SGDLS, CDR2 YYNGEE. The CDR3 has 16 residues. The germline V and J ends were trimmed by 0 bases and 3 bases, with 13 bases remaining between them. The CDR3 DNA sequence: TGTGCCAGCAGCGTAGATCGACGAGGATATGGAAACACCATATATTTT. Protein: CASSVDRRGYGNTIYF. Combining the CDR3 with reference TRBV9 and TRBJ1-3 gives the whole variable domain DSGVTQTPKHLITATGQRVTLRCSPRSGDLSVYWYQQSLDQGLQFLIQYYNGEERAKGNILERFSAQQFPDLHSELNLSSLELGDSALYFCASSVDRRGYGNTIYFGEGSWLTVV.

V gene TRBV29-1 combines with J gene TRBJ1-1; D is perhaps TRBD1 (5 bases). Germline CDR1 reads SQVTM; CDR2 reads ANQGSEA. V shed 4 bases and J shed 2 bases, with 11 bases lying between them. This CDR3 is built from 13 residues. The CDR3 coding sequence is TGCAGCGTTGTTGGCAGGGCCAACACTGAAGCTTTCTTT. Translated, it gives CSVVGRANTEAFF.

The chain recombines TRBV13 with TRBJ2-1, with 10 bases matching TRBD2. Germline loops: CDR1 PRHDT, CDR2 FYEKMQ (reference sequence). The V gene end was trimmed by 5 bases and the J gene end by 7 bases; junction bases not matched to a gene: 8. There are 15 residues in the CDR3. The CDR3: CASSLLLAGWNEQFF. The DNA for the CDR3 is TGTGCCAGCAGCCTACTACTAGCGGGATGGAATGAGCAGTTCTTC.

The chain combines TRBV5-1 with TRBJ1-5; 8 positions agree with TRBD1. J was trimmed by 2 bases and V by 1 base; bases with no gene match: 5. The CDR3 is made up of 16 amino acids. Per germline, CDR1 SGHRS and CDR2 YFSETQ. As DNA, the CDR3 is TGCGCCAGCAGCTTGACGGGACAGGTAGGCAATCAGCCCCAGCATTTT. Translated, it gives CASSLTGQVGNQPQHF.

The V and J genes are TRBV10-2 and TRBJ2-3; D is unresolved. Germline V gives CDR1 WSHSY, CDR2 SAAADI. Trimming stripped 0 bases from V and 8 bases from J, with 6 bases between. CDR3 length: 12 amino acids. DNA for the CDR3: TGCGCCAGCAGTGAGTCGAGATTTACGCAGTATTTT. This translates into CASSESRFTQYF.

This chain connects TRBV3-1 (or the pseudogene TRBV3-2) to TRBJ2-7, with no clear D. Trimming took 1 base from V and 6 from J, leaving 13 bases between them. The CDR3 has 14 residues. CDR1 is LGHDT, CDR2 YNNKEL, per germline (reference sequence). The CDR3 DNA sequence: TGTGCCAGCAGCCAAGGGGTAGCTCTGGGCGAGCAGTACTTC. Its protein product is CASSQGVALGEQYF.

The genes are TRBV2 and TRBJ1-4; D is unresolved. Germline-derived CDR1 and CDR2 are SNHLY and FYNNEI. This CDR3 has 16 amino acids. V was cut by 2 bases and J by 0 bases, with 10 bases left in between. The CDR3 DNA is TGTGCCAGCAGTGAATCAGTCCCCCCAACTAATGAAAAACTGTTTTTT. Translation: CASSESVPPTNEKLFF.

V gene TRBV21-1 combines with J gene TRBJ1-1. TRBV21-1 is described as a pseudogene. The CDR3 length is 15 residues. The CDR3 coding sequence is TGTGCCAGCAGCAAATCCCTCCGGGGGGACACTGAAGCTTTCTTT. Its translation: CASSKSLRGDTEAFF.

The rearrangement links TRBV28 to TRBJ1-4; no reliable D call. The length of the CDR3 is 15 residues. V shed 3 bases and J shed 4 bases, with 12 bases lying between them. Per the germline V gene, CDR1 is MDHEN and CDR2 is SYDVKM. This CDR3 reads CASSLTDSYNEKLFF. CDR3 in DNA: TGTGCCAGCAGTTTGACCGACTCCTATAATGAAAAACTGTTTTTT.

This rearrangement joins TRBV10-2 to TRBJ2-5; TRBD2 matches at 9 bases. With 2 bases clipped from V and 5 bases from J, the junction kept 3 bases outside the gene matches. The CDR3 loop spans 14 amino acids. In germline, CDR1 is WSHSY, CDR2 SAAADI. For the CDR3, the DNA is TGCGCCAGCAGTGAGGCGGGAGGGCCTGAGACCCAGTACTTC. Translation: CASSEAGGPETQYF.

V and J are TRBV9 and TRBJ2-5, with unresolved D. The CDR3 is made up of 14 amino acids. Trimming pared 4 bases from V and 4 bases from J, leaving 14 bases between. Germline CDR1 reads SGDLS; CDR2 reads YYNGEE. The CDR3 nucleotides read TGTGCCAGCAGCCCCCAGGTCACACGAGAGACCCAGTACTTC. Its protein product is CASSPQVTRETQYF.

The chain carries TRBV30 and TRBJ1-1; 7 nucleotides match TRBD1. V shed 6 bases and J 5 bases; nucleotides not matched to a gene: 6. The germline CDR1 and CDR2 sequences are GTSNPN and SVGIG (reference sequence). This CDR3 has 12 amino acids. The CDR3 reads CACTTGWTEAFF. The CDR3 DNA reads TGTGCCTGTACGACAGGGTGGACTGAAGCTTTCTTT.

The table lists this clone with a count of one. The chain carries TRBV12-3 or TRBV12-4 and TRBJ1-1; 8 bases are shared with TRBD1. The ends lost 3 bases at V and 10 bases at J; junction bases unmatched: 4. CDR3 size: 12 residues. The CDR3 spells CASSFRGRGAFF. In nucleotides, the CDR3 is TGTGCCAGCAGTTTCAGGGGGCGGGGAGCTTTCTTT.

The V and J genes are TRBV10-3 and TRBJ2-3; 11 bases line up with TRBD2. Germline-derived CDR1 and CDR2 are ENHRY and SYGVKD. V was pared by 4 bases and J by 7 bases, with 4 bases of the junction left unmatched. The CDR3 is made up of 14 amino acids. The CDR3 nucleotides read TGTGCCATCAGTGTAGCGGGGGGGCCATATACGCAGTATTTT. Translating it yields CAISVAGGPYTQYF.

The CDR3 DNA sequence: TGTGCCAGCAGCCCCGGGGGGGACGGATCATATGGCTACACCTTC. Translation: CASSPGGDGSYGYTF. The rearrangement joins TRBV6-5 to TRBJ1-2; possible D gene TRBD1, 5 bases. Trimming left V 6 bases short and J 5 bases short, with 19 bases between. Germline V gene lookup returns CDR1 MNHEY and CDR2 SVGAGI. The CDR3 spans 15 residues.

This sequence joins TRBV19 and TRBJ1-2; 7 nucleotides match TRBD1. This CDR3 region has 12 residues. Looked up from germline, CDR1 is LNHDA and CDR2 is SQIVND (reference sequence). J was trimmed by 4 bases and V by 6 bases; bases with no gene match: 2. CDR3 sequence: CASSPGGYGYTF. CDR3 sequence (DNA): TGTGCCAGTAGCCCAGGGGGCTATGGCTACACCTTC.

The rearrangement joins TRBV10-2 to TRBJ2-1; D unclear. CDR3 size: 13 residues. Germline CDR1 reads WSHSY; CDR2 reads SAAADI. V lost 6 bases and J 4 bases, leaving 10 bases between the germline ends. CDR3 amino acids: CASRKTDYNEQFF. The CDR3, as DNA: TGCGCCAGCAGAAAAACTGATTACAATGAGCAGTTCTTC.